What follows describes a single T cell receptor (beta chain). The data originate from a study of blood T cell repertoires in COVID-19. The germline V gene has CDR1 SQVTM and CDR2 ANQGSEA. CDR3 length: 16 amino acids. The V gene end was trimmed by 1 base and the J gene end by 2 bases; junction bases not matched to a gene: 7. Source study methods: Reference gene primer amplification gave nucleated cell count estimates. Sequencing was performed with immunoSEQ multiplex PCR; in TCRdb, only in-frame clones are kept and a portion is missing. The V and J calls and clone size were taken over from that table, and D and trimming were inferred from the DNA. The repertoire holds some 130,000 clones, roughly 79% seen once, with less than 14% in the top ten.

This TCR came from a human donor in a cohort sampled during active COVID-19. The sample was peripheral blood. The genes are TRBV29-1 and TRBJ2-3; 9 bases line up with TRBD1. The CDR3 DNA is TGCAGCGTTGAAGTTGAGGACAGGGGTCTCACAGATACGCAGTATTTT. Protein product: CSVEVEDRGLTDTQYF.